This TCR beta chain was retrieved from a study of T cell responses to AZD1222 COVID-19 vaccine. Findings and caveats of the study: Among those given AZD1222, only six were seropositive at baseline.

Worth noting for this clone: Its antigen remains unidentified.

Produced via immunoSEQ multiplex PCR; TCRdb's table is partial and in-frame only. The table lists 150,000 to 200,000 clones, 93% of them singletons, with approximately 1% in the top ten. V was pared by 5 bases and J by 8 bases, with 15 bases between. Germline V lookup: CDR1 SEHNR, CDR2 FQNEAQ (reference sequence). The CDR3 runs 13 residues. This sequence joins TRBV7-9 and TRBJ1-2; D perhaps matches TRBD1 (6 bases). The TCR comes from an adult in good health. The sequencing here drew on peripheral blood, taken on day 0 of AZD1222 vaccination. The CDR3 region is CASSPQGGEGYTF. For the CDR3, the DNA is TGTGCCAGCAGCCCACAGGGTGGGGAGGGCTACACCTTC.